Following are 9 T cell receptor beta chains from one sample sequenced in a study of blood T cell repertoires in COVID-19. Profiled with immunoSEQ multiplex PCR; TCRdb holds only in-frame clones, not every one. The data contain 200,000 to 250,000 clones, 85% of them singletons. Source material: PBMCs or T cells enriched from blood (not recorded which). These receptors all come from a man aged 35 to 55 who had recovered from COVID-19.

This CDR3 reads CASSTGSRGYTF. In DNA form, the CDR3 reads TGTGCCAGCAGCACCGGGAGCCGGGGCTACACCTTC. This rearrangement joins TRBV5-6 to TRBJ1-2; the D is unclear. V shed 4 bases and J shed 8 bases, with 12 bases lying between them. Germline V lookup: CDR1 SGHDT, CDR2 YYEEEE. CDR3 length equals 12 residues.

This clone was detected only once. This rearrangement joins TRBV2 to TRBJ2-5; TRBD1 aligns across 9 bases. Germline CDR1 SNHLY, CDR2 FYNNEI. The CDR3 runs to 13 residues. V dropped 11 bases and J dropped 5; count of bases not matched to a gene: 9. CDR3 protein: CAVLLGTGETQYF. CDR3 nucleotide sequence: TGTGCCGTACTACTTGGGACAGGGGAGACCCAGTACTTC.

The chain is built from TRBV13 and TRBJ2-2, with D perhaps TRBD1 (6 bases). The CDR3 contains 12 residues. The germline gives CDR1 PRHDT, CDR2 FYEKMQ (reference sequence). Between the trimmed V and J ends, which lost 8 bases and 7 bases, there was a span of 11 bases. CDR3 in DNA: TGTGCCAGCCAGGGGATGATCGGGGAGCTGTTTTTT. This codes for CASQGMIGELFF.

The rearrangement links TRBV19 to TRBJ2-1; D unclear. Germline loops: CDR1 LNHDA, CDR2 SQIVND (reference sequence). The CDR3 has 13 residues. The ends were cut back, 1 base at V and 6 bases at J, with 7 bases in the middle. CDR3 region: CASSIGQINEQFF. CDR3 coding DNA: TGTGCCAGTAGTATAGGGCAGATCAATGAGCAGTTCTTC.

The J gene is TRBJ1-3, the V gene TRBV19; D gene uncertain. The CDR3 runs to 16 residues. Trimming left V 1 base short and J 0 bases short, with 10 bases between. CDR1 is LNHDA, CDR2 SQIVND, per germline (reference sequence). This CDR3 reads CASSIGARISGNTIYF. The CDR3 region has the DNA TGTGCCAGTAGTATAGGGGCACGGATCTCTGGAAACACCATATATTTT.

The chain combines TRBV12-3 or TRBV12-4 with TRBJ1-1, with 7 bases lining up with TRBD1. J was trimmed by 4 bases and V by 6 bases; bases with no gene match: 5. The length of the CDR3 is 13 residues. The DNA for the CDR3 is TGTGCCAGCAGGGACGACAGGGCCACTGAAGCTTTCTTT. Residues: CASRDDRATEAFF.

The genes are TRBV7-9 and TRBJ1-4; 8 bases are shared with TRBD1. The germline V gene has CDR1 SEHNR and CDR2 FQNEAQ (reference sequence). With 7 bases clipped from V and 7 bases from J, the junction kept 5 bases outside the gene matches. This CDR3 contains 13 residues. The CDR3 DNA reads TGTGCCAGCACCGGACAGGGAGCTGAAAAACTGTTTTTT. Translated: CASTGQGAEKLFF.

The chain employs TRBV18 and TRBJ2-2; possible D gene TRBD1, 6 bases. V lost 3 bases, J lost 6 bases, and 11 bases lay in between. Germline V gene lookup returns CDR1 KGHSH and CDR2 LQKENI. The CDR3 is made up of 14 amino acids. The CDR3 coding sequence is TGTGCCAGCTCACCGAACAGGGATCCCGGGGAGCTGTTTTTT. It is translated as CASSPNRDPGELFF.

Here the CDR3 DNA reads TGTGCCAGCAGTCTGGGGACTAGCGACGAGCAGTACTTC. This translates into CASSLGTSDEQYF. The chain carries TRBV28 and TRBJ2-7, with 10 bases lining up with TRBD2. Looked up from germline, CDR1 is MDHEN and CDR2 is SYDVKM. This CDR3 comprises 13 residues. The trim removed 5 bases at V and 5 bases at J, leaving 3 bases unmatched.